The source of this TCR beta chain is a study of T cells in Graves' hyperthyroidism and ophthalmopathy. About the research overall: Before treatment of any kind, peripheral blood was taken at initial diagnosis. General study findings and limits: In the blood, most expanded thyroid clonotypes above 0.001 appeared as well.

Each patient was aged 18 to 65 and had newly diagnosed hyperthyroidism of under 2 months' duration. Clinical symptoms, serum thyroxine and TRAb, thyroid ultrasound and orbital computed tomography were used for the diagnoses. As for this clonotype: Its antigen is unknown.

RNA transcripts were the template for amplifying TCR beta CDR3 regions. Researchers ran a first-round RT-PCR on the TCR CDR3 using the HTBI primer set. From the multiplex PCR reads, TCRdb called clonotypes with MiXCR, one entry per CDR3 protein. Here the sample spans roughly 740,000 distinct CDR3 sequences, about a sixth being singletons. This TCR came from a man aged 18 to 30 with Graves' hyperthyroidism. The sequencing sample was made of blood.

CDR3: CASSQEKIDTQYF. The CDR3 DNA sequence: TGTGCCAGCAGCCAAGAAAAGATAGATACGCAGTATTTT. This rearrangement joins TRBV3-1 to TRBJ2-3; D is unclear. The germline V gene has CDR1 LGHDT and CDR2 YNNKEL (reference sequence). CDR3 size: 13 residues. V was shortened by 0 bases and J by 5 bases, with 6 bases between the two germline ends.